This T cell receptor (beta chain) is drawn from a study of identical twins. On this clonotype: The antigen remains unidentified.

One entry per CDR3 protein, called by TCRdb with MiXCR from the 5' RACE reads. The profile shows 470,000 or so distinct CDR3 sequences, 20% to 25% of them singletons. Findings of the study overall: High-abundance cord blood beta clonotypes had fewer insertions; memory repertoires showed none.

J was trimmed by 1 base and V by 6 bases; bases with no gene match: 12. Germline CDR1 and CDR2: ENHRY and SYGVKD. The CDR3 totals 17 residues. These records were also assigned to another study, of T cells expressing NK-cell markers. That work contributes: In six donors, dominant NKG2C+ clonotypes were roughly 1.0-7.5% of CD8+ T cells. Several donors likewise had their CD3+CD56-NKG2C+ fraction led by these clonotypes. Questions lingered over whether expanded NKG2C+ T cell clones were HCMV-specific.

This chain links TRBV10-3 with TRBJ1-1; 9 nucleotides line up with TRBD1. This receptor was obtained from a young woman in good health. The specimen was CD4+ T cells sorted from blood. CDR3 nucleotide sequence: TGTGCCATCAGGGGATACACAGGGGGCGCGTCGAACACTGAAGCTTTCTTT. It encodes CAIRGYTGGASNTEAFF.